This TCR beta chain comes out of a study of T cells in Graves' hyperthyroidism and ophthalmopathy. About the study: Sampling of peripheral blood happened at initial diagnosis, prior to any treatment. General study points: The model anticipated ophthalmopathy a median about 7.1 months pre-onset.

This clonotype was seen at least ten times. The antigen is unknown. The authors deemed Graves' hyperthyroidism stable absent ophthalmopathy progression within 18 months. In patients aged 18 to 65, hyperthyroidism was newly diagnosed, with duration under 2 months. This CDR3 spans 14 amino acids. In germline, CDR1 is SGHTS, CDR2 YDEGEE. V was pared by 4 bases and J by 1 base, with 11 bases between. Using RNA transcripts as the source, TCR beta CDR3 regions were amplified. Initially, a first-round RT-PCR of the TCR CDR3 employed the HTBI primer set. TCRdb redid the calling of the multiplex PCR reads with MiXCR, one entry per CDR3 protein. The sample comprises approximately 400,000 distinct CDR3 sequences, approximately 14% of which are singletons, and around an eighth rests with the top ten.

The clonotype originates from a woman aged 18-35 years with Graves' hyperthyroidism. The V and J genes are TRBV5-8 and TRBJ1-1; D gene unclear. Sequenced: blood. DNA for the CDR3: TGTGCCAGCAGCGCAGCTCAGTGGAACACTGAAGCTTTCTTT. Amino acids: CASSAAQWNTEAFF.